These 10 T cell receptor delta chains were all obtained from the same sample, sequenced in a study of gammadelta T cells in human blood. TCRdb reanalysed the RT-PCR reads with CATT. The table lists roughly 1,800 delta-chain clones, about 6.8% of them singletons, with roughly 8.8% in the top ten. The sequenced material came from non-Vgamma9Vdelta2 gamma-delta T cells from fetal blood. These receptor sequences come from a human fetus.

This clone was seen only a few times. A clone one base away is much larger, so this may be a read error. The genes are TRDV1 and TRDJ1; the match to TRDD3 covers 7 bases. Germline V gene sequence: CDR1 TSWWSYY, CDR2 QGS. The CDR3 extends over 19 amino acids. The V and J ends lost 1 base and 0 bases, in that order; junction bases with no gene match: 14. The CDR3 DNA sequence: TGTGCTCTTGGGGAACGAGTACTGGGGATTATAAAGTACACCGATAAACTCATCTTT. It codes for CALGERVLGIIKYTDKLIF.

A remark on this clone: A far more abundant clone sits one base away, making this likely a read error. The V call is TRDV2, the J call TRDJ3; 9 nucleotides align to TRDD3. Because TCRdb records no J gene, it was assigned here through a match of the DNA to germline. Germline V CDR1 and CDR2: GEAIGNYY, EKD. This CDR3 spans 18 amino acids. CDR3 region: CACDEPWGISWDARQMFF. The DNA of the CDR3 is TGTGCCTGTGACGAACCCTGGGGGATCTCCTGGGACGCCCGACAGATGTTTTTC.

Of note for this clone: A clone one base away is much larger, so this may be a read error. The gene calls are TRDV1 and TRDJ2; possibly TRDD3 for D (6 bases). This CDR3 contains 18 residues. Germline V gene lookup returns CDR1 TSWWSYY and CDR2 QGS. In DNA form, the CDR3 reads TGTGCTCTTGGGGAACTAGTACTGGGTTGGGCTTTGACAGCACAACACTTCTTT. It yields the protein CALGELVLGWALTAQHFF.

This clone was observed a handful of times. Its ends do not fully match the called genes, so a read error is possible. Other DNA sequences in this sample translate to the same CDR3. The chain links TRDV2 to TRDJ3, with TRDD3 matching 13 bases. The V gene's germline CDR1 is GEAIGNYY and CDR2 EKD. The CDR3 is 18 residues long. The CDR3 DNA sequence: TGTGCCTGTGACTACTGGGGGATACGCTCCTGGGACACCCGGCAGATGTTTTTC. This codes for CACDYWGIRSWDTRQMFF.

In its sample, this clone is medium-sized. The J gene is TRDJ3, the V gene TRDV3; 13 bases are shared with TRDD3. V was clipped by 3 bases and J by 3 bases; unmatched bases: 5. This CDR3 is built from 17 residues. Per germline, CDR1 TVYSNPD and CDR2 GDNSRS (reference sequence). The DNA of the CDR3 is TGTGCCTTCTCTCACTGGGGGATACGCTGGGACACCCGACAGATGTTTTTC. It yields the protein CAFSHWGIRWDTRQMFF.

This clone rates as large. The chain is built from TRDV3 and TRDJ1; 10 bases are a match to TRDD3. With V trimmed by 4 bases and J by 2 bases, 4 bases remained unmatched. Germline CDR1 reads TVYSNPD; CDR2 reads GDNSRS (reference sequence). This CDR3 comprises 13 residues. The CDR3 region is CACVLGDTDKLIF. CDR3 sequence (DNA): TGTGCCTGTGTACTGGGGGATACCGATAAACTCATCTTT.

This clone is large (0.1 to 1%) by share. The J gene is TRDJ3, the V gene TRAV38-2/DV8; 11 bases are a match to TRDD3. Germline CDR1 is TSESDYY and CDR2 is QEAYKQQN. J gave up 0 bases and V 1 base, and 3 bases lay outside the gene matches. CDR3 size: 19 residues. CDR3 region: CAYRSLLGDSSWDTRQMFF. The CDR3 coding sequence is TGTGCTTATAGGAGCCTACTGGGGGATAGCTCCTGGGACACCCGACAGATGTTTTTC.

This clone came up a few times. Sequence at one end of the junction differs from germline and may be a read error. The V gene is TRDV2, the J gene TRDJ3, with 10 bases that match TRDD3. The CDR3 is made up of 15 amino acids. The V gene's germline CDR1 is GEAIGNYY and CDR2 EKD. The CDR3: CACDWGIQDIRQMFF. The CDR3 DNA is TGTGCCTGTGACTGGGGGATACAAGACATCCGACAGATGTTTTTC.

This clone qualifies as large. This chain joins TRAV29/DV5 and TRDJ1, with TRDD3 matching over 11 bases. The V gene end was trimmed by 2 bases and the J gene end by 8 bases; junction bases not matched to a gene: 5. Germline CDR1 NSMFDY, CDR2 ISSIKDK. The CDR3 runs to 13 residues. The CDR3 spells CAASLGDTGKLIF. In nucleotides, the CDR3 is TGTGCAGCAAGTCTGGGGGATACAGGGAAACTCATCTTT.

This clone is medium-sized in the sample. The V call is TRDV1, the J call TRDJ3, with TRDD3 identical over 9 bases. Per germline, CDR1 TSWWSYY and CDR2 QGS. V trimming: 1 base; J trimming: 2 bases; junction bases outside the gene matches: 3. The CDR3 contains 18 residues. The CDR3 sequence is CALGERGYAPWDTRQMFF. In DNA form, the CDR3 reads TGTGCTCTTGGGGAACGGGGATACGCTCCCTGGGACACCCGACAGATGTTTTTC.